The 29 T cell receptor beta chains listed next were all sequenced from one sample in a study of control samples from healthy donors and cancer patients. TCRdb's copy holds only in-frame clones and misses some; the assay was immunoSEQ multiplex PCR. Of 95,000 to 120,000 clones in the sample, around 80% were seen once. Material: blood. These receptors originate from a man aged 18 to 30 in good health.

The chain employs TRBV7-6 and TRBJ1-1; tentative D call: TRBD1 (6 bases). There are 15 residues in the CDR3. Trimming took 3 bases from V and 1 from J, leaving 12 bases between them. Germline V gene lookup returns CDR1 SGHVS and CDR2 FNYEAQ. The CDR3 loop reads CASSFTRGANTEAFF. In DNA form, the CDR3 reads TGTGCCAGCAGCTTTACCAGGGGTGCGAACACTGAAGCTTTCTTT.

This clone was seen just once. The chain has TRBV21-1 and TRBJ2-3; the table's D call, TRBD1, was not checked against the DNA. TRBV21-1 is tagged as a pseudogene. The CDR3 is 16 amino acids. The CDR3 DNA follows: TGTGCCAGCAGTGGAGGGACAGCTACTAGCACAGATACGCAGTATTTT. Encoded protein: CASSGGTATSTDTQYF.

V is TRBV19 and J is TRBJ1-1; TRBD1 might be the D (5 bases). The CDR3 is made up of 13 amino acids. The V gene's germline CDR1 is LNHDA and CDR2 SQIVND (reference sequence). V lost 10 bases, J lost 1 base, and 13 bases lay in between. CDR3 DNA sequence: TGTGCCACCCGGCCTAGGGGGAACACTGAAGCTTTCTTT. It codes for CATRPRGNTEAFF.

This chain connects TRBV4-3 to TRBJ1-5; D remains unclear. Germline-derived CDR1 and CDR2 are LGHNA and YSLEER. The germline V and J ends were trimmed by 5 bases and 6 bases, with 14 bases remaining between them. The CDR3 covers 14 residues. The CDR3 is CASSSGVVRQPQHF. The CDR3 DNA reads TGCGCCAGCAGCTCAGGAGTGGTTCGTCAGCCCCAGCATTTT.

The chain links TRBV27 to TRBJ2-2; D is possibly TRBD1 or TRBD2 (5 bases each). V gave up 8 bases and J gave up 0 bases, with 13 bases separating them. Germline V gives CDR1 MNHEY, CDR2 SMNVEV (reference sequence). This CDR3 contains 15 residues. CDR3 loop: CASRSGPSNTGELFF. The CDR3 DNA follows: TGTGCCAGCCGTTCGGGACCGTCGAACACCGGGGAGCTGTTTTTT.

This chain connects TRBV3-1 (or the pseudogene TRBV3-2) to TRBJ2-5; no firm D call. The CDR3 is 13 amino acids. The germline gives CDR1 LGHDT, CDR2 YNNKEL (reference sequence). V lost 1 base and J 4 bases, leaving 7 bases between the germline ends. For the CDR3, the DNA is TGTGCCAGCAGCCAAGCTAAGAGAGAGACCCAGTACTTC. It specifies CASSQAKRETQYF.

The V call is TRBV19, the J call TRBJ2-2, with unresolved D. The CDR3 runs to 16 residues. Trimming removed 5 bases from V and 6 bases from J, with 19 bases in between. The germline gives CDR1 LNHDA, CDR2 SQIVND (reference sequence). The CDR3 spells CASSPRGPSGAGELFF. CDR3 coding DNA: TGTGCCAGTAGTCCCAGAGGACCCTCGGGCGCCGGGGAGCTGTTTTTT.

CDR3 region: CASILGTGAGETQYF. As DNA, the CDR3 is TGTGCCAGCATCCTCGGGACAGGGGCTGGAGAGACCCAGTACTTC. This chain connects TRBV6-5 to TRBJ2-5, with 10 bases that match TRBD1. V trimming: 7 bases; J trimming: 4 bases; junction bases outside the gene matches: 9. The CDR3 loop spans 15 amino acids. Germline loops: CDR1 MNHEY, CDR2 SVGAGI.

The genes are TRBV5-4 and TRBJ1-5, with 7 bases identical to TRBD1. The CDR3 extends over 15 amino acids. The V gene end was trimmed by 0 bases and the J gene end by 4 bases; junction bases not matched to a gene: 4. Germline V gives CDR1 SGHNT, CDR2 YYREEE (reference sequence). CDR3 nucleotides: TGTGCCAGCAGCTTGGGAGGACAGGTTAATCAGCCCCAGCATTTT. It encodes CASSLGGQVNQPQHF.

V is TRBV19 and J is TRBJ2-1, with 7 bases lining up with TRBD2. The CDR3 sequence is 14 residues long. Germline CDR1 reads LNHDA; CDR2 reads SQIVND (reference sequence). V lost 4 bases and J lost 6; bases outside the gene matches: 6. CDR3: CASSNTGGINEQFF. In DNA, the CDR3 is TGTGCCAGTAGTAACACGGGGGGAATCAATGAGCAGTTCTTC.

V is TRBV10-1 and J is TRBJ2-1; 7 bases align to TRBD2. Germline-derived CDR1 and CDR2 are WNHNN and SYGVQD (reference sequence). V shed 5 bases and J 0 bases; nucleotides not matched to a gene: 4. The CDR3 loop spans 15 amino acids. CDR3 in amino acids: CASSITGGSYNEQFF. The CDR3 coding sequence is TGCGCCAGCAGTATAACGGGGGGCTCCTACAATGAGCAGTTCTTC.

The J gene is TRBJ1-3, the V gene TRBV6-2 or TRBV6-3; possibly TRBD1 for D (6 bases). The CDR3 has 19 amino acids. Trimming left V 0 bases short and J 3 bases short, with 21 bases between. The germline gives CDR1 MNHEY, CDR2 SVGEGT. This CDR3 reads CASSYSKLGPGAIGNTIYF. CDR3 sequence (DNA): TGTGCCAGCAGTTACTCGAAGCTCGGTCCGGGGGCGATTGGAAACACCATATATTTT.

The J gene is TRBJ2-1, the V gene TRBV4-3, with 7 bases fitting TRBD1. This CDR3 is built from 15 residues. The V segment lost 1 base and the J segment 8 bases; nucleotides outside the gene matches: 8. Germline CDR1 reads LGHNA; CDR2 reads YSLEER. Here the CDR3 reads CASSQARNRGDEQFF. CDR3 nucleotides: TGCGCCAGCAGCCAAGCAAGAAACAGGGGAGATGAGCAGTTCTTC.

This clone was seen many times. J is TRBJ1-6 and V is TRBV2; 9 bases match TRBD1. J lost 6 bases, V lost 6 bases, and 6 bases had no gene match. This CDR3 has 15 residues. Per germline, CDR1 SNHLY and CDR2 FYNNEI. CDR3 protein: CASSRTGDRNSPLHF. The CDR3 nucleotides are TGTGCCAGCAGCCGGACAGGGGATCGTAATTCACCCCTCCACTTT.

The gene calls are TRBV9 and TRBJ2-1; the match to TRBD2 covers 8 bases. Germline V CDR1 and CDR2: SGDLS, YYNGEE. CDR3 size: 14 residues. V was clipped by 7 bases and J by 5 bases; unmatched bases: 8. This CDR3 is CASRARAGDNEQFF. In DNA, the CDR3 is TGTGCCAGCCGTGCGAGAGCGGGGGACAATGAGCAGTTCTTC.

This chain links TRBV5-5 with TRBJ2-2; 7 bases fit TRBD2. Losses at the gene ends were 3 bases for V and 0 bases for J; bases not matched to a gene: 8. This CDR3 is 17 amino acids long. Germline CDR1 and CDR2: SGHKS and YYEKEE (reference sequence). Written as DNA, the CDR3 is TGTGCCAGCAGCTCCCTGACTAGCTTTGCGAACACCGGGGAGCTGTTTTTT. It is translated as CASSSLTSFANTGELFF.

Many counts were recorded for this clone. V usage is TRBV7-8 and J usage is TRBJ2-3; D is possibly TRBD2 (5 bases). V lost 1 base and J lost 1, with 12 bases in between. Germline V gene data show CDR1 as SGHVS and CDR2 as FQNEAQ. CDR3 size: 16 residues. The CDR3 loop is CASSLGPSPRTDTQYF. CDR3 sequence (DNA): TGTGCCAGCAGCTTAGGGCCTAGCCCTCGCACAGATACGCAGTATTTT.

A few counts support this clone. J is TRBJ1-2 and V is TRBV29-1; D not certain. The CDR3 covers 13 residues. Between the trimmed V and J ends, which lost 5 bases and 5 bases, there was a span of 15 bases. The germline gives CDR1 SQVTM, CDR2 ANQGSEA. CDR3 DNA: TGCAGCGTTACGGAGGGTACGTCATATGGCTACACCTTC. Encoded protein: CSVTEGTSYGYTF.

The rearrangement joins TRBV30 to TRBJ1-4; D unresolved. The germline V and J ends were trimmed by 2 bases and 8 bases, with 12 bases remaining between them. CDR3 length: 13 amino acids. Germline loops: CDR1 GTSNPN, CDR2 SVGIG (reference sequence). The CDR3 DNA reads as TGTGCCTGGAGTCTCAAGGGTGCGGAAAAACTGTTTTTT. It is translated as CAWSLKGAEKLFF.

The CDR3 nucleotides read TGTGCCAGCAGTAGGACAGGGAGGCGCGGCTACACCTTC. Translating it yields CASSRTGRRGYTF. This sequence joins TRBV6-2 or TRBV6-3 and TRBJ1-2; 8 bases align to TRBD1. The CDR3 has 13 residues. V lost 5 bases to trimming and J lost 8 bases; unmatched junction nucleotides: 7. CDR1 and CDR2 (germline): MNHEY, SVGEGT.

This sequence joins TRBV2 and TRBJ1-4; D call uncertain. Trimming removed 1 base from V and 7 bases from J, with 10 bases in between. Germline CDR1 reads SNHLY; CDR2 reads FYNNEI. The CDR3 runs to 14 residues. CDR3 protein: CASSEGRGSEKLFF. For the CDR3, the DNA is TGTGCCAGCAGTGAAGGGCGAGGGAGTGAAAAACTGTTTTTT.

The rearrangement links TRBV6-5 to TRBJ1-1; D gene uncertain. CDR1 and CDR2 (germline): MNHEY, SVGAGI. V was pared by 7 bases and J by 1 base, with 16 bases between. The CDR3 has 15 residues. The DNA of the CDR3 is TGTGCCAGCAAATCGAACAGAATTAAGAACACTGAAGCTTTCTTT. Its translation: CASKSNRIKNTEAFF.

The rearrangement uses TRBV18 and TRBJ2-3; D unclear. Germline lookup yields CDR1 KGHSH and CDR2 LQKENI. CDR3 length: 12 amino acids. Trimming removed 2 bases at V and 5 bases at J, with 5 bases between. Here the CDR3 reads CASSPGVDTQYF. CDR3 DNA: TGTGCCAGCTCACCAGGGGTAGATACGCAGTATTTT.

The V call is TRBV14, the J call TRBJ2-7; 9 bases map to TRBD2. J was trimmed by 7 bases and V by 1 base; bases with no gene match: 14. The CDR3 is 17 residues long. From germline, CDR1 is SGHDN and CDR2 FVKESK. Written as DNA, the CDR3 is TGTGCCAGCAGCCAAGGGCTAGCGGGGTCCCAACGTGAAGAGCAGTACTTC. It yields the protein CASSQGLAGSQREEQYF.

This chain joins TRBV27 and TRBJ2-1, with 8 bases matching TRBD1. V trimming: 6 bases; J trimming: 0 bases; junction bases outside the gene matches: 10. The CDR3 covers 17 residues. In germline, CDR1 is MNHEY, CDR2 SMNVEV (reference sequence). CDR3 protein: CASSAKTGARSYNEQFF. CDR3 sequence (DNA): TGTGCCAGCAGCGCTAAGACAGGGGCTCGCTCCTACAATGAGCAGTTCTTC.

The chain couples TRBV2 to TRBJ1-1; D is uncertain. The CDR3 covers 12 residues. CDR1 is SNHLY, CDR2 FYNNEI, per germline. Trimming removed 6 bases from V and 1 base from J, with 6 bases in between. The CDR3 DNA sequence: TGTGCCAGCAGACAGCCGAACACTGAAGCTTTCTTT. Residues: CASRQPNTEAFF. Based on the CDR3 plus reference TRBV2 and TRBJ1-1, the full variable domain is EPEVTQTPSHQVTQMGQEVILRCVPISNHLYFYWYRQILGQKVEFLVSFYNNEISEKSEIFDDQFSVERPDGSNFTLKIRSTKLEDSAMYFCASRQPNTEAFFGQGTRLTVV.

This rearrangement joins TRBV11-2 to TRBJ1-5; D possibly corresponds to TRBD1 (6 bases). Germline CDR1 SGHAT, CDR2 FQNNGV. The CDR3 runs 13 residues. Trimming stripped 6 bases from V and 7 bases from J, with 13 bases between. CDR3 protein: CASRQGAEQPQHF. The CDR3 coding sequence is TGTGCCAGCAGACAGGGCGCAGAGCAGCCCCAGCATTTT.

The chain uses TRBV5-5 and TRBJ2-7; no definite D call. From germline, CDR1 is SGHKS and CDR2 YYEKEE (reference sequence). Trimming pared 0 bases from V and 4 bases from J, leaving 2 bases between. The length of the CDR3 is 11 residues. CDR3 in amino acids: CASSLGYEQYF. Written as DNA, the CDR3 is TGTGCCAGCAGCTTGGGTTACGAGCAGTACTTC.

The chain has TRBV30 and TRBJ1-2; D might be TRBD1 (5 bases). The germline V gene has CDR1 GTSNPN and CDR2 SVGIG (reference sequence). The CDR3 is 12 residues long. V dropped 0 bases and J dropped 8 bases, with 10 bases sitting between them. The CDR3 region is CAWSVTRVGYTF. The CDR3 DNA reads TGTGCCTGGAGTGTTACCAGGGTCGGCTACACCTTC.